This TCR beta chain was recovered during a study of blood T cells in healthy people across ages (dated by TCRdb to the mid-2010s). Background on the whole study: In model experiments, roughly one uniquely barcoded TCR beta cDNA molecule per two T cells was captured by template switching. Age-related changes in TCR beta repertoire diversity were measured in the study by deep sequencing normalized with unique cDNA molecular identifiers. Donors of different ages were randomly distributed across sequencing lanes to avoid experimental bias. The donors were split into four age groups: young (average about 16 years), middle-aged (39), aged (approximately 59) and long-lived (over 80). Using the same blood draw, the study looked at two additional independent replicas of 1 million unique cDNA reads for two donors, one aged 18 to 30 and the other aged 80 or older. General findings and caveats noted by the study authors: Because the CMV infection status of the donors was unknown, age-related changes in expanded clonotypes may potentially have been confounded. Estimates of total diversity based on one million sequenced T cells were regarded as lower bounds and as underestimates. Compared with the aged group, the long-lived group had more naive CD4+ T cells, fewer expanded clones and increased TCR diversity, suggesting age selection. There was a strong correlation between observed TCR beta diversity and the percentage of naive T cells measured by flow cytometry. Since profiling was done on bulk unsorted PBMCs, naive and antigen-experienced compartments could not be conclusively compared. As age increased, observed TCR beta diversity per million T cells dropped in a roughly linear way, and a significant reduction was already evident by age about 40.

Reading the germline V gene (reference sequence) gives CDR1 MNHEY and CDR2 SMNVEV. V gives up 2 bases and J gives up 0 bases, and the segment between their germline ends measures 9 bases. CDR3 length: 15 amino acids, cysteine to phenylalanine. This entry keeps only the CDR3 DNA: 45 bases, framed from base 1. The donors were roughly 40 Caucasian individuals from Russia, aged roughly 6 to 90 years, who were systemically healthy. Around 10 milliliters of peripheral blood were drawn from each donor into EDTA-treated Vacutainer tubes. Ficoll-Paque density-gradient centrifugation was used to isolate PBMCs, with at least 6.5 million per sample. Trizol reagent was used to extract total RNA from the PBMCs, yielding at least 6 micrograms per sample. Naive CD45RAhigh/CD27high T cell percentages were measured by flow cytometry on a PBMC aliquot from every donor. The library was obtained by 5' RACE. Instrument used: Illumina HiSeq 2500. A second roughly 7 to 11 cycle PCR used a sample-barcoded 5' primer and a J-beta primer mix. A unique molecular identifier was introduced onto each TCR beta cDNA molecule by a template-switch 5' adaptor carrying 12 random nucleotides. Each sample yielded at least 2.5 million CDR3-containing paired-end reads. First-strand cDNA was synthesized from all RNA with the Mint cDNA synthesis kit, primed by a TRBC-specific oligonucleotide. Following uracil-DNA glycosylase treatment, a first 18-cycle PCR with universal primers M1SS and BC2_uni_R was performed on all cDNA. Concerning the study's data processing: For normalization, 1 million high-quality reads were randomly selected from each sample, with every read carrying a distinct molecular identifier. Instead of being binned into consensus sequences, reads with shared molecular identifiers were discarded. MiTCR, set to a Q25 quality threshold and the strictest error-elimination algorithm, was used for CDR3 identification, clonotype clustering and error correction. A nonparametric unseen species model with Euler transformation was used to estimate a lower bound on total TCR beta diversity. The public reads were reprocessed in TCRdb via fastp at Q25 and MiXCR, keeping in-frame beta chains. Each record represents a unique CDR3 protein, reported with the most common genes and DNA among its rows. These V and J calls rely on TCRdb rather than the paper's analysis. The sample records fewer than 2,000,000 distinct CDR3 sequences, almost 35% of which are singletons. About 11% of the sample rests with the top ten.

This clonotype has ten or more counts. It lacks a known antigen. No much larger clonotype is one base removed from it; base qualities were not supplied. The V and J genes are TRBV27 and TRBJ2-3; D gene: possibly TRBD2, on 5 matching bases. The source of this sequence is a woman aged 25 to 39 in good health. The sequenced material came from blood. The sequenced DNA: TGTGCCAGCAGTTTAGGGCGGGTTAGCACAGATACGCAGTATTTT. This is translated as CASSLGRVSTDTQYF.